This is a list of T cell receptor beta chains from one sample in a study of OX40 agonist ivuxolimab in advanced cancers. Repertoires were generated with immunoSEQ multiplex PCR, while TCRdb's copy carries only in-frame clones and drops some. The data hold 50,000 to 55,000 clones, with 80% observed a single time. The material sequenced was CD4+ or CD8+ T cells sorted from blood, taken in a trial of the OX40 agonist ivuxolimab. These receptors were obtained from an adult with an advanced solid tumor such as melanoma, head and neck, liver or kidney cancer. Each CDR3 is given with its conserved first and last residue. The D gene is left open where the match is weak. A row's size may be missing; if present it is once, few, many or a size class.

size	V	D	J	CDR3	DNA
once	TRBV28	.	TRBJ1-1	CASSPSTGRGNTEAFF	TGTGCCAGCAGCCCAAGCACAGGTCGGGGGAACACTGAAGCTTTCTTT
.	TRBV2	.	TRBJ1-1	CASTLDRLTEAFF	TGTGCCAGCACCCTCGACAGACTCACTGAAGCTTTCTTT
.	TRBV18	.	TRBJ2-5	CASSPNGSPTYEQYF	TGTGCCAGCTCACCAAACGGGTCCCCTACGTATGAGCAGTACTTC
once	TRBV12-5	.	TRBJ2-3	CASGLVLGRGTDTQYF	TGTGCTAGTGGTTTGGTACTAGGAAGGGGCACAGATACGCAGTATTTT
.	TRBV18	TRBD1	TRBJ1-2	CASSSGQGGYGYTF	TGTGCCAGCTCATCGGGACAGGGTGGCTATGGCTACACCTTC
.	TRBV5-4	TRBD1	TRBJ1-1	CASSPLQGARWLSTEAFF	TGTGCCAGCAGCCCTCTGCAGGGGGCGCGTTGGTTGAGCACTGAAGCTTTCTTT
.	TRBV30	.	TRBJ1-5	CAWSPEVPWTGNQPQHF	TGTGCCTGGTCCCCGGAGGTCCCGTGGACGGGCAATCAGCCCCAGCATTTT
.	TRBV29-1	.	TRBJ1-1	CSVEKLLNTEAFF	TGCAGCGTTGAAAAGCTTTTGAACACTGAAGCTTTCTTT
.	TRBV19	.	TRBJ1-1	CASSIGVRQNTEAFF	TGTGCCAGTAGTATAGGAGTCAGGCAGAACACTGAAGCTTTCTTT
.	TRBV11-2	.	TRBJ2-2	CASSLSANTGELFF	TGTGCCAGCAGCTTATCAGCTAACACCGGGGAGCTGTTTTTT
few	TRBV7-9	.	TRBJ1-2	CASRDMSNYGYTF	TGTGCCAGCAGAGACATGTCTAACTATGGCTACACCTTC
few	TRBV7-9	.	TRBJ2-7	CASSFASTVPEQYF	TGTGCCAGCAGCTTCGCATCGACGGTCCCCGAGCAGTACTTC
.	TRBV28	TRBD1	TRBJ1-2	CASSGDRAGYTF	TGTGCCAGCAGTGGGGACAGGGCTGGCTACACCTTC
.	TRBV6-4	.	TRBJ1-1	CASKPASLNTEAFF	TGTGCCAGCAAACCCGCCAGCTTGAACACTGAAGCTTTCTTT
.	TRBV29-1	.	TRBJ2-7	CSVEGGTYEQYF	TGCAGCGTTGAAGGAGGTACCTACGAGCAGTACTTC
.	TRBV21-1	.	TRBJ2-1	CASSPYRREEQFF	TGTGCCAGCAGCCCCTACCGCAGGGAAGAGCAGTTCTTC
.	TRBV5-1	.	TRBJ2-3	CASSLQPSTDTQYF	TGCGCCAGCAGCTTGCAGCCTAGCACAGATACGCAGTATTTT
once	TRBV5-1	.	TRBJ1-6	CASSSGPTEYNSPLHF	TGCGCCAGCAGCTCGGGACCAACAGAATATAATTCACCCCTCCACTTT
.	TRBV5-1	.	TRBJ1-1	CASSTIPTESTEAFF	TGCGCCAGCAGCACGATTCCGACAGAATCCACTGAAGCTTTCTTT
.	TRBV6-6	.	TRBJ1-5	CASSPEYSNQPQHF	TGTGCCAGCAGTCCAGAGTATAGCAATCAGCCCCAGCATTTT
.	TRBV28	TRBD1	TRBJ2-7	CASSYSSGTDDEQYF	TGTGCCAGCAGTTATTCTTCCGGGACAGACGACGAGCAGTACTTC
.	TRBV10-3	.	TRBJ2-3	CAISPIWGGGTDTQYF	TGTGCCATCAGTCCTATATGGGGCGGGGGCACAGATACGCAGTATTTT
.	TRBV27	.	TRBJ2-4	CASSFLGTENIQYF	TGTGCCAGCAGTTTTTTGGGGACCGAAAACATTCAGTACTTC
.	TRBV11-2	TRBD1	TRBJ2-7	CASSPYAGTVTYEQYF	TGTGCCAGCAGCCCATATGCCGGGACAGTCACCTACGAGCAGTACTTC
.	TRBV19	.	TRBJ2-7	CASSKADRSYEQYF	TGTGCCAGTAGTAAGGCAGACAGATCCTACGAGCAGTACTTC
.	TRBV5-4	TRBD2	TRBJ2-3	CASSLSLAGLSTDTQYF	TGTGCCAGCAGCTTGTCACTAGCGGGGCTTAGCACAGATACGCAGTATTTT
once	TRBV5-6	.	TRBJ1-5	CASSFHGQPQHF	TGTGCCAGCAGCTTCCATGGGCAGCCCCAGCATTTT
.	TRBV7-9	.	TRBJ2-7	CASSLEEASYEQYF	TGTGCCAGCAGCCTTGAAGAGGCCTCCTACGAGCAGTACTTC
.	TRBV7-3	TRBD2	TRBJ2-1	CASSGEGTSGRAWNEQFF	TGTGCCAGCAGCGGAGAGGGGACTAGCGGGAGGGCCTGGAATGAGCAGTTCTTC
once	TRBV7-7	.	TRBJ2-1	CASSQEYGEQFF	TGTGCCAGCAGCCAAGAGTATGGTGAGCAGTTCTTC
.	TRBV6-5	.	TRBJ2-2	CASSRLEQTGELFF	TGTGCCAGCAGCCGACTAGAGCAAACCGGGGAGCTGTTTTTT
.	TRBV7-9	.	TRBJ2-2	CASSPYGTSPTGELFF	TGTGCCAGCAGCCCATACGGGACCTCCCCTACCGGGGAGCTGTTTTTT
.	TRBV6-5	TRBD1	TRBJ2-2	CASGIRGSTGELFF	TGTGCCAGCGGAATCAGGGGGTCAACCGGGGAGCTGTTTTTT
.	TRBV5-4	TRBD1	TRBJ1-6	CASTTDRGYNNSPLHF	TGTGCCAGCACCACGGACAGGGGGTACAATAATTCACCCCTCCACTTT
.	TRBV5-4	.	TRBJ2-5	CASRIGQGAQYF	TGTGCCAGCAGGATCGGGCAAGGGGCCCAGTACTTC
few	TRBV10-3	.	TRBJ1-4	CAISEPRNEKLFF	TGTGCCATCAGTGAGCCCAGAAATGAAAAACTGTTTTTT
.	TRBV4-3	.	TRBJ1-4	CASSQAGNEKLFF	TGCGCCAGCAGCCAAGCTGGGAATGAAAAACTGTTTTTT
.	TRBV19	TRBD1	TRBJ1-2	CASRDNQGARGYTF	TGTGCCAGTAGGGACAACCAGGGGGCGCGGGGCTACACCTTC
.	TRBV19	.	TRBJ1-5	CASSIASGINQPQHF	TGTGCCAGTAGTATAGCGTCAGGGATTAATCAGCCCCAGCATTTT
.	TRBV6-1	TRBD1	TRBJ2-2	CASRDRGNTGELFF	TGTGCCAGCAGAGACAGGGGAAACACCGGGGAGCTGTTTTTT
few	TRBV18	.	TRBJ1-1	CASSPTVNTEAFF	TGTGCCAGCTCACCAACGGTGAACACTGAAGCTTTCTTT
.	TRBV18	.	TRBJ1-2	CASSPPALMGGYTF	TGTGCCAGCTCACCACCTGCATTAATGGGGGGCTACACCTTC
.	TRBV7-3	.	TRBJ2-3	CASSFSGSGTDTQYF	TGTGCCAGCAGCTTTAGCGGTTCGGGCACAGATACGCAGTATTTT
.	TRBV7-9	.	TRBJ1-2	CASTLTGSYGYTF	TGTGCCAGCACCCTTACAGGGAGTTATGGCTACACCTTC
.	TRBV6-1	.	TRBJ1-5	CASRTGQLNQPQHF	TGTGCCAGCAGGACCGGACAGCTTAATCAGCCCCAGCATTTT
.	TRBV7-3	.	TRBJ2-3	CASSLTVAESSYF	TGTGCCAGCAGCTTAACCGTGGCAGAATCGTCATATTTT
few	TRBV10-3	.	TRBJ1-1	CAITEGGADTEAFF	TGTGCCATCACCGAGGGAGGGGCCGACACTGAAGCTTTCTTT
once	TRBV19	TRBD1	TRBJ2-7	CASSSRDRSSYEQYF	TGTGCCAGTAGTAGCCGGGACAGGTCCTCCTACGAGCAGTACTTC
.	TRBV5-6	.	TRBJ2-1	CASSLSPYNEQFF	TGTGCCAGCAGCCTTTCCCCCTACAATGAGCAGTTCTTC
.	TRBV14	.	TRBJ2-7	CASSQGRQGLSRLSSYEQYF	TGTGCCAGCAGCCAGGGTCGACAGGGACTCAGCCGACTCAGCTCCTACGAGCAGTACTTC
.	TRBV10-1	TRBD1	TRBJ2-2	CASTPGQGAGELFF	TGCGCCAGCACCCCGGGACAGGGGGCCGGGGAGCTGTTTTTT
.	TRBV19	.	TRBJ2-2	CASSKVRTGELFF	TGTGCCAGTAGTAAGGTCCGGACCGGGGAGCTGTTTTTT
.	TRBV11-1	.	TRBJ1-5	CASSLALGDNQPQHF	TGTGCCAGCAGCTTAGCGCTTGGTGACAATCAGCCCCAGCATTTT
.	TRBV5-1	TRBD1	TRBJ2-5	CASKRDREYETQYF	TGCGCCAGCAAACGTGACAGGGAATACGAGACCCAGTACTTC
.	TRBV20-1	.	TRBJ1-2	CSAHTTVGYTF	TGCAGTGCTCACACGACAGTTGGCTACACCTTC
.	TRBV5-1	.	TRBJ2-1	CASSLTSPLETEQFF	TGCGCCAGCAGCTTGACTAGCCCTTTGGAGACTGAGCAGTTCTTC
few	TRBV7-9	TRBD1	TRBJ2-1	CASSSTWDRRVHEQFF	TGTGCCAGCAGCTCTACCTGGGACAGGAGAGTACATGAGCAGTTCTTC
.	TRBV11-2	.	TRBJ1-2	CASSLTQANYGYTF	TGTGCCAGCAGCTTAACTCAGGCCAACTATGGCTACACCTTC
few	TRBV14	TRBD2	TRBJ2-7	CASSRRDYLDEQYF	TGTGCCAGCAGCCGCCGGGACTACCTAGACGAGCAGTACTTC
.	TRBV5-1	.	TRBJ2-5	CASSLDTGEKTQYF	TGCGCCAGCAGCTTGGACACCGGGGAAAAGACCCAGTACTTC